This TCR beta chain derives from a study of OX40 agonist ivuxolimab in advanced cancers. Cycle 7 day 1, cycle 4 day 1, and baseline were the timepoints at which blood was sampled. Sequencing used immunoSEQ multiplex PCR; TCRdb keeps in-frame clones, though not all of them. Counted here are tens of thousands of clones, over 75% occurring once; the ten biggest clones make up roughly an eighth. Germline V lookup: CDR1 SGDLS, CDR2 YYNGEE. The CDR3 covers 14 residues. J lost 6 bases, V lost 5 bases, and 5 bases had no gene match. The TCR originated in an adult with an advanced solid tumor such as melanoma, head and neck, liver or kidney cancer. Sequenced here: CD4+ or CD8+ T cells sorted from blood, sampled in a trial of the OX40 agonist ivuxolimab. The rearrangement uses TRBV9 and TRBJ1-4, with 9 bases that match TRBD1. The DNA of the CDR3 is TGTGCCAGCAGTCCGGGACAGGGAGATGAAAAACTGTTTTTT. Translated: CASSPGQGDEKLFF.